This TCR beta chain comes out of a study of T cell responses to AZD1222 COVID-19 vaccine. Study results and limitations: Baseline antibody screening turned up just six seropositive AZD1222 recipients. Donors were largely white British and mainly female; clonal diversity was possibly underestimated. Nearly half of spike-specific TCRs reportedly go after variant regions that carry no mutations. Spike-specific TCR breadth and depth were elevated following two AZD1222 doses.

The method was immunoSEQ multiplex PCR; TCRdb's version includes in-frame clones alone and lacks a portion of them. The sample lists about 110,000 clones, 80% to 85% occurring once. Notes on this clone: Its antigen is undetermined.

The CDR3 is made up of 13 amino acids. Per the germline V gene, CDR1 is GTSNPN and CDR2 is SVGIG (reference sequence). V was pared by 5 bases and J by 4 bases, with 11 bases between. The V call is TRBV30, the J call TRBJ1-4, with D perhaps TRBD1 (5 bases). The material was peripheral blood, obtained on day 0 of AZD1222 vaccination. The sequence was collected from an adult in good health. CDR3: CAWHPGGNEKLFF. CDR3 in DNA: TGTGCCTGGCACCCGGGGGGTAATGAAAAACTGTTTTTT.